Listed below are T cell receptor beta chains from one sample, sequenced in a study of blood T cells in healthy people across ages. MiXCR, applied by TCRdb to the 5' RACE reads, yields one record per CDR3 protein. Among around 650,000 distinct CDR3 sequences, about 30% were seen once, and the ten largest hold 15%. Sample: blood. The receptors were sampled from a woman over 75 in good health. CDR3s include the opening cysteine and the closing phenylalanine or tryptophan. A D gene is named only where the DNA matches it firmly. The size of a clone is reported for some rows only, either as once, few or many, or as a class for expanded clones.

j_call d_call clone_size v_call cdr3_nt cdr3_aa
TRBJ2-1 NA many TRBV29-1 TGCAGCGTTGAAGCGGCCTACAATGAGCAGTTCTTC CSVEAAYNEQFF
TRBJ1-5 TRBD1 NA TRBV5-6 TGTGCCAGCAGCAAATCGACAGGGAGGGGAAATCAGCCCCAGCATTTT CASSKSTGRGNQPQHF
TRBJ1-1 TRBD1 few TRBV5-5 TGTGCCAGCAGCTTGGTAACAGGGGCCACTGAAGCTTTCTTT CASSLVTGATEAFF
TRBJ1-6 NA NA TRBV12-3/TRBV12-4 TGTGCCAGTCGAACTGGGCGGTATAATTCACCCCTCCACTTT CASRTGRYNSPLHF
TRBJ2-7 NA NA TRBV20-1 TGCAGTGCTAGAGATGAATCCGGGTCCAACTACGAGCAGTACTTC CSARDESGSNYEQYF
TRBJ1-4 NA NA TRBV7-2 TGTGCCAGCAGCTTAGACACGCCTGAAAAACTGTTTTTT CASSLDTPEKLFF
TRBJ2-7 NA few TRBV25-1 TGTGCCAGCAGTGACCACCAGGGGGAGGACCTCTACGAGCAGTACTTC CASSDHQGEDLYEQYF
TRBJ2-7 NA NA TRBV6-6 TGTGCCAGCAGTTACCCTCGGTACTTGGGGAACGAGCAGTACTTC CASSYPRYLGNEQYF
TRBJ2-5 TRBD2 NA TRBV5-4 TGTGCCAGCAGCTTGCGACTAGCGGGGCTAGAGACCCAGTACTTC CASSLRLAGLETQYF
TRBJ2-6 NA NA TRBV24-1 TGTGCCACCAGTGGGTCCGGGCATTTGGGGTCGGGGGCCAACGTCCTGACTTTC CATSGSGHLGSGANVLTF
TRBJ1-1 NA once TRBV5-1 TGCGCCAGCAGCCCTGGAGTGGGTTCCGCGGTTGAAGCTTTCTTT CASSPGVGSAVEAFF
TRBJ2-5 NA NA TRBV20-1 TGCAGTGCTAGAGATGGCCGGGACACCGAAGAGACCCAGTACTTC CSARDGRDTEETQYF
TRBJ2-3 TRBD2 many TRBV10-3 TGTGCCATCAGGGAACCTTCTAGCGGGGGGGCAGAAGATACGCAGTATTTT CAIREPSSGGAEDTQYF
TRBJ1-4 NA NA TRBV20-1 TGCAGTGCTAGAGGATCAGCAACTAATGAAAAACTGTTTTTT CSARGSATNEKLFF
TRBJ1-2 TRBD1 NA TRBV5-1 TGCGCCGGCAGCAAGAGACAGGGAACTAACTATGGCTACACCTTC CAGSKRQGTNYGYTF
TRBJ1-2 NA many TRBV7-9 TGTGCCAGCAGCTTATGGGGGGCCTACACCTTC CASSLWGAYTF
TRBJ1-5 NA few TRBV4-1 TGCGCCAGCAGCCAAGATCTTGGTTTCAATCAGCCCCAGCATTTT CASSQDLGFNQPQHF
TRBJ2-7 NA many TRBV6-5 TGTGCCAGCAGTCTGACAGTTCTCTCCTACGAGCAGTACTTC CASSLTVLSYEQYF
TRBJ2-1 NA many TRBV10-3 TGTGCCATCAGTGATCAGGCGGGGCGGGACAATGAGCAGTTCTTC CAISDQAGRDNEQFF
TRBJ2-3 TRBD1 many TRBV10-3 TGTGCCAGACGGGACAGTAGCACAGATACGCAGTATTTT CARRDSSTDTQYF
TRBJ2-3 TRBD2 NA TRBV7-3 TGTGCCAGCCGAGCGGGAGGGCCGGGAGATACGCAGTATTTT CASRAGGPGDTQYF
TRBJ1-3 NA many TRBV27 TGTGCCAGCAGTTTATCGAAGGGAGGTGGAAACACCATATATTTT CASSLSKGGGNTIYF
TRBJ2-1 TRBD1 medium-sized TRBV7-3 TGTGCCAGCAGCTCGACAGGGAAAAGCTCCTACAATGAGCAGTTCTTC CASSSTGKSSYNEQFF
TRBJ2-7 TRBD2 NA TRBV5-1 TGCGCCAGCAGATCACTAGCGGGGGGCTCCTACGAGCAGTACTTC CASRSLAGGSYEQYF
TRBJ1-4 NA NA TRBV7-2 TGTGCCAGCAGTTTCCCCGGGGCAGCTAATGAAAAACTGTTTTTT CASSFPGAANEKLFF
TRBJ2-1 TRBD2 many TRBV4-1 TGCGCCAGCAGCCCCGGGGCGACTAGCGGGGTCTACAATGAGCAGTTCTTC CASSPGATSGVYNEQFF
TRBJ2-1 NA few TRBV18 TGTGCCAGCTCCATAAAGCATGAGCAGTTCTTC CASSIKHEQFF
TRBJ2-7 NA many TRBV7-3 TGTGCCAGCAGCTTATCCGGTGCCACGTCCTACGAGCAGTACTTC CASSLSGATSYEQYF
TRBJ2-5 TRBD1 many TRBV7-7 TGTGCCAGCAGTCCCCGGCTGGGACAGGGGGCGGAGACCCAGTACTTC CASSPRLGQGAETQYF
TRBJ1-4 TRBD1 NA TRBV5-1 TGCGCCAGCACCCAGACAGGGGGCAATGAAAAACTGTTTTTT CASTQTGGNEKLFF
TRBJ2-5 TRBD1 many TRBV20-1 TGCAGTGCTAGAGCGGGACAGTCAGGGGAGACCCAGTACTTC CSARAGQSGETQYF
TRBJ1-2 NA many TRBV12-3/TRBV12-4 TGTGCCAGCAGTCCGACAGATTCCTATGGCTACACCTTC CASSPTDSYGYTF
TRBJ2-1 NA few TRBV4-2 TGTGCCAGCAGCCAAGAGGTGAGAAATGAGCAGTTCTTC CASSQEVRNEQFF
TRBJ1-1 NA many TRBV6-2/TRBV6-3 TGTGCCAGCAGACAAATCCGTGAAGCTTTCTTT CASRQIREAFF
TRBJ2-7 NA many TRBV6-5 TGTGCCAGCAGTTCCCTATCTGGGAGAACAACCTACGAGCAGTACTTC CASSSLSGRTTYEQYF
TRBJ2-3 NA many TRBV29-1 TGCAGCGTTGAAGTTCCTAGCACAGATACGCAGTATTTT CSVEVPSTDTQYF
TRBJ2-5 NA NA TRBV10-3 TGTGCCATCAGCCCAGAGCCCGCTAGCGTCGAGACCCAGTACTTC CAISPEPASVETQYF
TRBJ1-2 NA few TRBV7-2 TGTGCCAGCAGCCCAGACGGGACTTCCTATGGCTACACCTTC CASSPDGTSYGYTF
TRBJ2-5 TRBD1 few TRBV25-1 TGTGCCAGCAGTGAAAAAAATGGGACAGGGGTCTTCCAAGAGACCCAGTACTTC CASSEKNGTGVFQETQYF
TRBJ2-3 TRBD2 many TRBV20-1 TGCAGTGCTAGAGATCTTCGACTAGCGGGGGGTCCACTCACAGATACGCAGTATTTT CSARDLRLAGGPLTDTQYF
TRBJ1-2 NA many TRBV6-2/TRBV6-3 TGTGCCAGCAGCCGGCGGGATAACTATGGCTACACCTTC CASSRRDNYGYTF
TRBJ2-7 NA many TRBV29-1 TGCAGCGTTCGTCTCTCAAGGGATGGCGAGCAGTACTTC CSVRLSRDGEQYF
TRBJ1-2 NA few TRBV19 TGTGCCAGTAGTATACCGTCAAGGGGCGGCTACACCTTC CASSIPSRGGYTF